The 28 T cell receptor beta chains below were found in one sample sequenced in a study of a mutant IDH1 vaccine in newly diagnosed glioma. Time point: baseline, week 1 (first vaccination visit). Treatment: pre-vaccination baseline after standard-of-care therapy. Generated by immunoSEQ multiplex PCR, the TCRdb table keeps only in-frame clones and is missing some. The sample contains approximately 52,000 clones, over 60% of which appear only once. The sequencing here drew on PBMCs, taken from a glioma patient treated with radiotherapy, temozolomide or both. The origin of the receptors is a woman in her 40s with glioma.

The V gene is TRBV5-1, the J gene TRBJ1-1, with D unresolved. Trimming left V 4 bases short and J 1 base short, with 14 bases between. CDR1 and CDR2 (germline): SGHRS, YFSETQ. The CDR3 is 15 amino acids. CDR3: CASSPPEQTNTEAFF. Written as DNA, the CDR3 is TGCGCCAGCAGCCCACCCGAACAGACGAACACTGAAGCTTTCTTT.

This clone was seen more than once but under ten times. The chain is built from TRBV29-1 and TRBJ1-2, with TRBD1 as a possible D gene (5 bases). CDR1 is SQVTM and CDR2 is ANQGSEA in the germline V gene. CDR3 size: 15 residues. The V end lost 4 bases, the J end lost 2 bases, and 17 bases lay between the germline ends. The CDR3 DNA is TGCAGCGTTGTAGGGGAGAGGGGCCCCAACTATGGCTACACCTTC. Its translation: CSVVGERGPNYGYTF.

The V gene is TRBV30, the J gene TRBJ1-3; 8 nucleotides agree with TRBD1. CDR1 is GTSNPN, CDR2 SVGIG, per germline (reference sequence). J was trimmed by 2 bases and V by 7 bases; bases with no gene match: 7. The CDR3 spans 14 residues. CDR3 amino acids: CAFSQQGAGNTIYF. The CDR3 DNA follows: TGTGCCTTCTCACAACAGGGGGCTGGAAACACCATATATTTT.

This clone has a single count. The genes are TRBV19 and TRBJ2-5; the D gene is possibly TRBD2 (6 bases). Germline loops: CDR1 LNHDA, CDR2 SQIVND (reference sequence). Trimming stripped 5 bases from V and 5 bases from J, with 9 bases between. The CDR3 runs to 12 residues. DNA for the CDR3: TGTGCCAGTAGTTGGGAGGTGGAGACCCAGTACTTC. This gives the protein CASSWEVETQYF. Looking up the rest from reference TRBV19 and TRBJ2-5 gives the full variable domain: DGGITQSPKYLFRKEGQNVTLSCEQNLNHDAMYWYRQDPGQGLRLIYYSQIVNDFQKGDIAEGYSVSREKKESFPLTVTSAQKNPTAFYLCASSWEVETQYFGPGTRLLVL.

This chain links TRBV6-6 with TRBJ2-1; D ambiguous. Trimming left V 2 bases short and J 0 bases short, with 8 bases between. CDR3 length: 15 residues. The germline CDR1 and CDR2 sequences are MNHNY and SVGAGI (reference sequence). CDR3 coding DNA: TGTGCCAGCAGTTACATAGGGATCTCCTACAATGAGCAGTTCTTC. It codes for CASSYIGISYNEQFF.

This chain connects TRBV6-5 to TRBJ2-7, with TRBD2 as a possible D gene (6 bases). Germline loops: CDR1 MNHEY, CDR2 SVGAGI. V was cut by 7 bases and J by 5 bases, with 12 bases left in between. The CDR3 totals 12 residues. In DNA form, the CDR3 reads TGTGCCAGCAACGGGGGTACCCACGAGCAGTACTTC. Encoded protein: CASNGGTHEQYF.

The chain uses TRBV9 and TRBJ2-3; D is ambiguous. The CDR3 length is 15 residues. Germline V gene data show CDR1 as SGDLS and CDR2 as YYNGEE. Trimming took 4 bases from V and 3 from J, leaving 15 bases between them. CDR3 sequence: CASSPSGSGTDTQYF. CDR3 bases: TGTGCCAGCAGCCCTAGTGGCAGTGGGACAGATACGCAGTATTTT.

V gene TRBV7-9 combines with J gene TRBJ2-7, with 7 bases aligning to TRBD1. V lost 4 bases and J lost 3; bases outside the gene matches: 6. Germline CDR1 SEHNR, CDR2 FQNEAQ (reference sequence). The CDR3 contains 14 residues. CDR3 nucleotides: TGTGCCAGCAGCTCCGATAGGGGGCTCTACGAGCAGTACTTC. The encoded protein is CASSSDRGLYEQYF.

The chain combines TRBV25-1 with TRBJ1-6; D not resolved. V gave up 2 bases and J gave up 6 bases, with 8 bases separating them. The CDR3 spans 14 residues. The germline gives CDR1 MGHDK, CDR2 SYGVNS. CDR3: CASSEGGGNSPLHF. The CDR3 coding sequence is TGTGCCAGCAGTGAAGGAGGAGGTAATTCACCCCTCCACTTT.

The rearrangement links TRBV2 to TRBJ1-6, with unresolved D. Per germline, CDR1 SNHLY and CDR2 FYNNEI. CDR3 length: 13 amino acids. V lost 6 bases, J lost 6 bases, and 9 bases lay in between. The CDR3 sequence is CASRARPNSPLHF. The CDR3 DNA is TGTGCCAGCAGGGCTAGACCTAATTCACCCCTCCACTTT.

This clone was observed a single time. This chain uses TRBV9 with TRBJ1-2; D is unclear. Germline CDR1 SGDLS, CDR2 YYNGEE. CDR3 size: 14 residues. Between the trimmed V and J ends, which lost 6 bases and 11 bases, there was a span of 23 bases. The CDR3 here is CASTPDPAAGLYTF. The CDR3 region has the DNA TGTGCCAGCACCCCCGATCCGGCGGCAGGTTTATACACCTTC.

A single count supports this clone. The V call is TRBV13, the J call TRBJ2-7; 14 bases fit TRBD2. The CDR3 contains 15 residues. Germline CDR1 and CDR2: PRHDT and FYEKMQ (reference sequence). The V and J ends lost 3 bases and 2 bases, in that order; junction bases with no gene match: 0. CDR3 protein: CASSLTSGGAYEQYF. CDR3 sequence (DNA): TGTGCCAGCAGCTTGACTAGCGGGGGGGCCTACGAGCAGTACTTC.

The gene calls are TRBV30 and TRBJ2-5; 9 bases fit TRBD2. Germline CDR1 reads GTSNPN; CDR2 reads SVGIG (reference sequence). The length of the CDR3 is 15 residues. V was pared by 5 bases and J by 7 bases, with 14 bases of the junction left unmatched. The CDR3 coding sequence is TGTGCCTGGGACTCTAGCGGGGCTCGCTGGGGGACCCAGTACTTC. Translated: CAWDSSGARWGTQYF.

This clone was picked up a small number of times. V is TRBV19 and J is TRBJ2-3, with unresolved D. There are 12 residues in the CDR3. Trimming stripped 2 bases from V and 5 bases from J, with 5 bases between. Germline V CDR1 and CDR2: LNHDA, SQIVND (reference sequence). CDR3 nucleotides: TGTGCCAGTAGTATACTTGGAGATACGCAGTATTTT. Protein sequence: CASSILGDTQYF.

The J gene is TRBJ2-1, the V gene TRBV7-9, with TRBD2 matching over 10 bases. This CDR3 region has 15 residues. From germline, CDR1 is SEHNR and CDR2 FQNEAQ (reference sequence). J gave up 5 bases and V 5 bases, and 6 bases lay outside the gene matches. Written as DNA, the CDR3 is TGTGCCAGCAGCCTTAGCGGGGGGACTAACAATGAGCAGTTCTTC. Protein sequence: CASSLSGGTNNEQFF.

This chain joins TRBV2 and TRBJ2-2, with a possible D match to TRBD1 (6 bases). V lost 7 bases and J lost 0, with 12 bases in between. Germline values: CDR1 SNHLY, CDR2 FYNNEI. This CDR3 comprises 15 residues. CDR3 residues: CASTEWGPNTGELFF. The CDR3 nucleotides read TGTGCCAGCACCGAATGGGGGCCGAACACCGGGGAGCTGTTTTTT. The complete variable domain, with remaining parts taken from reference TRBV2 and TRBJ2-2, reads EPEVTQTPSHQVTQMGQEVILRCVPISNHLYFYWYRQILGQKVEFLVSFYNNEISEKSEIFDDQFSVERPDGSNFTLKIRSTKLEDSAMYFCASTEWGPNTGELFFGEGSRLTVL.

This clone has just one count. The chain joins TRBV10-3 to TRBJ1-3; 7 bases match TRBD1. After removal of 6 bases from V and 0 bases from J, the junction contained 5 bases not matched to a gene. This CDR3 is built from 15 residues. Germline lookup yields CDR1 ENHRY and CDR2 SYGVKD. CDR3 sequence (DNA): TGTGCCATCAGAGACAGGGCGATCTCTGGAAACACCATATATTTT. This encodes CAIRDRAISGNTIYF.

The V call is TRBV25-1, the J call TRBJ2-1; 8 bases align to TRBD1. The germline V gene encodes CDR1 MGHDK and CDR2 SYGVNS. The V gene end was trimmed by 4 bases and the J gene end by 2 bases; junction bases not matched to a gene: 1. The CDR3 runs to 14 residues. As DNA, the CDR3 is TGTGCCAGCAGTGCGGGACAGGCCTACAATGAGCAGTTCTTC. Residues: CASSAGQAYNEQFF.

The chain carries TRBV25-1 and TRBJ1-1; D unclear. The CDR3 spans 13 residues. V lost 6 bases, J lost 5 bases, and 13 bases lay in between. Per germline, CDR1 MGHDK and CDR2 SYGVNS. The CDR3 nucleotides are TGTGCCAGCAGAAAAAGTTCCTTGACTGAAGCTTTCTTT. This sequence encodes CASRKSSLTEAFF.

The V call is TRBV19, the J call TRBJ2-6; TRBD1 matches 8 bases. The germline CDR1 and CDR2 sequences are LNHDA and SQIVND (reference sequence). This CDR3 region has 19 residues. V gave up 3 bases and J gave up 0 bases; unmatched junction bases: 10. The CDR3 DNA follows: TGTGCCAGTAGTATTATAACAGGGGGATCCCGCTCTGGGGCCAACGTCCTGACTTTC. Residues: CASSIITGGSRSGANVLTF.

The rearrangement joins TRBV6-5 to TRBJ1-1; TRBD1 is a possible D gene (5 bases). This CDR3 is 13 amino acids long. V shed 3 bases and J shed 4 bases, with 9 bases lying between them. Germline values: CDR1 MNHEY, CDR2 SVGAGI. CDR3 DNA: TGTGCCAGCAGTTATGACGGGGGCACTGAAGCTTTCTTT. Encoded protein: CASSYDGGTEAFF.

The V call is TRBV7-2, the J call TRBJ2-3, with TRBD2 matching over 14 bases. The germline V gene encodes CDR1 SGHTA and CDR2 FQGNSA. The J segment lost 3 bases and the V segment lost 4 bases, leaving 3 bases of the junction unmatched. The CDR3 consists of 16 residues. CDR3 in DNA: TGTGCCAGCAGCTCCCGACTAGCGGGGGGGACAGATACGCAGTATTTT. The encoded protein is CASSSRLAGGTDTQYF.

The rearrangement joins TRBV11-2 to TRBJ2-5; TRBD1 or TRBD2 may be the D gene (7 bases each). Deletions cut 4 bases from V and 5 bases from J, with 17 bases between. CDR1 is SGHAT, CDR2 FQNNGV, per germline. The CDR3 covers 15 residues. The CDR3 sequence: CASSSQGGAEETQYF. CDR3 sequence (DNA): TGTGCCAGCAGCTCCCAGGGGGGGGCCGAGGAGACCCAGTACTTC.

The chain carries TRBV18 and TRBJ1-1; TRBD1 might be the D (6 bases). The CDR3 extends over 14 amino acids. Germline values: CDR1 KGHSH, CDR2 LQKENI. Trimming cost V 1 base and J 1 base, with 7 bases left between them. Here the CDR3 reads CASSPQGGNTEAFF. DNA for the CDR3: TGTGCCAGCTCACCACAGGGGGGGAACACTGAAGCTTTCTTT. Combining the CDR3 with reference TRBV18 and TRBJ1-1 gives the whole variable domain NAGVMQNPRHLVRRRGQEARLRCSPMKGHSHVYWYRQLPEEGLKFMVYLQKENIIDESGMPKERFSAEFPKEGPSILRIQQVVRGDSAAYFCASSPQGGNTEAFFGQGTRLTVV.

The V gene is TRBV7-9, the J gene TRBJ1-1, with no clear D. From germline, CDR1 is SEHNR and CDR2 FQNEAQ (reference sequence). The CDR3 runs to 11 residues. The V gene lost 3 bases and the J gene lost 4 bases, with 3 bases spanning the gap. CDR3 protein: CASSLATEAFF. CDR3 DNA: TGTGCCAGCAGCTTGGCCACTGAAGCTTTCTTT.

The chain uses TRBV5-1 and TRBJ2-2; D is undetermined. From germline, CDR1 is SGHRS and CDR2 YFSETQ. The V gene lost 4 bases and the J gene lost 8 bases, with 12 bases spanning the gap. This CDR3 comprises 13 residues. CDR3 protein: CASSVRSDGELFF. In DNA, the CDR3 is TGCGCCAGCAGCGTTAGATCCGATGGGGAGCTGTTTTTT. Full variable domain (remainder filled in from reference TRBV5-1 and TRBJ2-2): KAGVTQTPRYLIKTRGQQVTLSCSPISGHRSVSWYQQTPGQGLQFLFEYFSETQRNKGNFPGRFSGRQFSNSRSEMNVSTLELGDSALYLCASSVRSDGELFFGEGSRLTVL.

CDR3 region: CASSEPTDRRPQHF. The DNA for the CDR3 is TGTGCCAGCAGTGAACCGACAGACAGGCGGCCCCAGCATTTT. The rearrangement uses TRBV6-1 and TRBJ1-5; TRBD1 is a possible D gene (6 bases). The CDR3 has 14 amino acids. Germline CDR1 and CDR2: MNHNS and SASEGT. The V gene lost 2 bases and the J gene lost 9 bases, with 14 bases spanning the gap.

The chain has TRBV30 and TRBJ2-1; 9 bases are a match to TRBD2. From germline, CDR1 is GTSNPN and CDR2 SVGIG (reference sequence). The ends lost 2 bases at V and 0 bases at J; junction bases unmatched: 5. There are 16 residues in the CDR3. CDR3: CAWSKLAGSSYNEQFF. The CDR3 nucleotides read TGTGCCTGGAGTAAGCTAGCGGGGAGCTCCTACAATGAGCAGTTCTTC.